The table lists the clone carrying this T cell receptor (beta chain) with a few counts. This entry is derived from a study of blood T cell repertoires in COVID-19. For the study at large: There were acute and convalescent COVID-19 samples, and they came from the United States, Italy and Spain. PBMCs, B-cell-depleted T cells, or T cells provided the cDNA or gDNA that made up the material.

One Seattle source followed patients from active infection through their disease course. Original data processing: How many nucleated cells were present was estimated from reference gene primer amplification. Clones were sequenced by immunoSEQ multiplex PCR, and TCRdb holds only the in-frame ones, with some missing. V and J calls and clone size come straight from that table; D and trimming were deduced from the DNA. Here the sample spans some 110,000 clones, approximately 74% being singletons. The CDR3 sequence is 12 residues long. Trimming took 7 bases from V and 4 from J, leaving 8 bases between them. The germline gives CDR1 MDHEN, CDR2 SYDVKM.

The sample comprised peripheral blood. J is TRBJ1-5 and V is TRBV28, with a possible D match to TRBD1 (5 bases). The sequence was collected from a man aged 80 or over with COVID-19, enrolled during active disease. CDR3 sequence reads: CASMGGNQPQHF. The CDR3, as DNA: TGTGCCAGCATGGGGGGTAATCAGCCCCAGCATTTT.